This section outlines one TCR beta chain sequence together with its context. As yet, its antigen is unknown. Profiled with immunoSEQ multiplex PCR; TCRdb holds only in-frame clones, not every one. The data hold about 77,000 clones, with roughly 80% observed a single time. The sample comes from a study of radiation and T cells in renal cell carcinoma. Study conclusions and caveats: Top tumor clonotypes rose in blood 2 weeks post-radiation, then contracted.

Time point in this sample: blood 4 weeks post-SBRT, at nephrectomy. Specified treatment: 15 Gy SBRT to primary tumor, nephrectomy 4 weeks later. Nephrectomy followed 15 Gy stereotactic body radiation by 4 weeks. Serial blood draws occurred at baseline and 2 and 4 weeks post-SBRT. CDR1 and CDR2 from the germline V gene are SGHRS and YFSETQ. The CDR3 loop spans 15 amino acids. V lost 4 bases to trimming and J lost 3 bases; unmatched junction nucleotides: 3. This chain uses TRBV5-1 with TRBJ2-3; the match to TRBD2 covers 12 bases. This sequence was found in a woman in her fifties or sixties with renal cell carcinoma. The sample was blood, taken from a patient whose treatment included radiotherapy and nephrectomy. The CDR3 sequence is CASSPGTSGTDTQYF. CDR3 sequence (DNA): TGCGCCAGCAGCCCCGGGACTAGCGGGACAGATACGCAGTATTTT.